The rows below give T cell receptor beta chains drawn from one sample of a study of OX40 agonist ivuxolimab in advanced cancers. Assay: immunoSEQ multiplex PCR; the TCRdb copy retains only in-frame clones and omits some. The sample lists tens of thousands of clones, about 90% occurring once. The sequencing used CD4+ or CD8+ T cells sorted from blood, collected in a trial of the OX40 agonist ivuxolimab. All receptors derive from an adult with an advanced solid tumor such as melanoma, head and neck, liver or kidney cancer. The CDR3 runs from the conserved cysteine through the conserved F or W. The D gene is left open where the match is weak. Clone size is shown for a subset of rows, as once, few, many or a class of expanded clone.

NA	NA	TRBV29-1	13	TRBJ1-1	TGCAGCGTTGATCTGGGGACGCGCACTGAAGCTTTCTTT	CSVDLGTRTEAFF
NA	NA	TRBV6-6	14	TRBJ2-2	TGTGCCAGCAGTTCCCCTCGACAGGCCGGGGAGCTGTTTTTT	CASSSPRQAGELFF
NA	TRBD1	TRBV18	16	TRBJ2-7	TGTGCCAGCTCACCTTTGGGACAGGGAGCCGCCTACGAGCAGTACTTC	CASSPLGQGAAYEQYF
NA	TRBD1	TRBV5-5	16	TRBJ1-1	TGTGCCAGCAGTCGCTTCACCGGGACAGAGAACACTGAAGCTTTCTTT	CASSRFTGTENTEAFF
NA	NA	TRBV11-3	14	TRBJ2-1	TGTGCCAGCAGCTTAGGGCCATATGACAATGAGCAGTTCTTC	CASSLGPYDNEQFF
once	TRBD1	TRBV6-1	13	TRBJ1-5	TGTGCCAGCCACAGGGGAAGTGAGCAGCCCCAGCATTTT	CASHRGSEQPQHF
NA	NA	TRBV28	14	TRBJ2-1	TGTGCCAGCAGTTTACTAGCTCAAAACAATGAGCAGTTCTTC	CASSLLAQNNEQFF
NA	NA	TRBV6-5	14	TRBJ1-1	TGTGCCAGCAGTCGGACACTCTTGAACACTGAAGCTTTCTTT	CASSRTLLNTEAFF
NA	NA	TRBV7-8	18	TRBJ1-3	TGTGCCAGCAGCTTAGAACCGGGGACCTCCGGGACAGGAAACACCATATATTTT	CASSLEPGTSGTGNTIYF
few	NA	TRBV19	15	TRBJ1-5	TGTGCCAGTAGTTATCTCCACTATAGCAATCAGCCCCAGCATTTT	CASSYLHYSNQPQHF
NA	NA	TRBV6-6	16	TRBJ2-1	TGTGCCAGCAGTGGGGAATTTACAGGGCGAAGATATGAGCAGTTCTTC	CASSGEFTGRRYEQFF
NA	NA	TRBV7-2	15	TRBJ2-1	TGTGCCAGCAGCTACACAGTAGTCTCCTACAATGAGCAGTTCTTC	CASSYTVVSYNEQFF
NA	NA	TRBV6-4	14	TRBJ2-3	TGTGCCAGCAGTAGGGCCCACGGCACAGATACGCAGTATTTT	CASSRAHGTDTQYF
NA	TRBD1	TRBV5-1	15	TRBJ1-5	TGCGCCAGCAGCTTGGGGACAGGGCGCAATCAGCCCCAGCATTTT	CASSLGTGRNQPQHF
NA	NA	TRBV28	13	TRBJ1-1	TGTGCCAGCATTGTAAATTTGAACACTGAAGCTTTCTTT	CASIVNLNTEAFF
NA	NA	TRBV10-3	13	TRBJ1-1	TGTGCCACAAAGGATTGGGATGACACTGAAGCTTTCTTT	CATKDWDDTEAFF